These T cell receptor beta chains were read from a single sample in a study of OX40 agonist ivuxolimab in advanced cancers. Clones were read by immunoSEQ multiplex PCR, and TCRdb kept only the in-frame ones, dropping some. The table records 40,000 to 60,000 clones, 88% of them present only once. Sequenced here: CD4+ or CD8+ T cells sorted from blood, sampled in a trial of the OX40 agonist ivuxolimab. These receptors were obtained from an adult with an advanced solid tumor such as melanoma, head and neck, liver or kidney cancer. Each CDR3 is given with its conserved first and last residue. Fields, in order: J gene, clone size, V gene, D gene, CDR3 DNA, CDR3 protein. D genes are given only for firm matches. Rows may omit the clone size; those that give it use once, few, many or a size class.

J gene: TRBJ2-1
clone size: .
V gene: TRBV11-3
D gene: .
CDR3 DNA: TGTGCCAGCAGCCCCGCTAGTTACCTGTCCCACAATGAGCAGTTCTTC
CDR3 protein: CASSPASYLSHNEQFF

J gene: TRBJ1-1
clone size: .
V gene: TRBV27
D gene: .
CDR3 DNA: TGTGCCAGCAGTTCCATCGCGCAGGCTTCCGAAGCTTTCTTT
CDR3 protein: CASSSIAQASEAFF

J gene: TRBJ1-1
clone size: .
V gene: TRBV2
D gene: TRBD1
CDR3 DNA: TGTGCCAGAGAATTGAACCGGGACAGGGGAACGGGGAGCACTGAAGCTTTCTTT
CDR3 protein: CARELNRDRGTGSTEAFF

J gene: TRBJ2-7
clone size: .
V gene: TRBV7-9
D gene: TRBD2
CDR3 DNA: TGTGCCAGCAGCTCACTAGCGGTCCCGTACGAGCAGTACTTC
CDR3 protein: CASSSLAVPYEQYF

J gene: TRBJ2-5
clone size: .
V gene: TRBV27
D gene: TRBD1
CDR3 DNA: TGTGCCAGCTCCAGCCGGCCAGGGGGAGAGACCCAGTACTTC
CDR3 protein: CASSSRPGGETQYF

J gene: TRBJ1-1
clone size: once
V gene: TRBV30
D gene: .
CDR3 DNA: TGTGCCTACGGTTGGGGATGGGGCACTGAAGCTTTCTTT
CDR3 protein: CAYGWGWGTEAFF

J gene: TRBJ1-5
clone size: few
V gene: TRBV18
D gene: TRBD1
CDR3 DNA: TGTGCCAGCTCAGCATCGGACAGGGGGCGCGGTCAGCCCCAGCATTTT
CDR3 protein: CASSASDRGRGQPQHF

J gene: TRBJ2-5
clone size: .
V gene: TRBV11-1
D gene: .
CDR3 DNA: TGTGCCAGCAGCTTCAACACAAGCCCCCAAGAGACCCAGTACTTC
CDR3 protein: CASSFNTSPQETQYF

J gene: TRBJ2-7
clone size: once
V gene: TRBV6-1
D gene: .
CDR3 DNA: TGTGCCAGCCGCGGGGAGGGGGTCAACGAGCAGTACTTC
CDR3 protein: CASRGEGVNEQYF

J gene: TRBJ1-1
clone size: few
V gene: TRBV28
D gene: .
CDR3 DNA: TGTGCCTGCGGAGGGGCGGCGGAAGGCAACACTGAAGCTTTCTTT
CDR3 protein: CACGGAAEGNTEAFF

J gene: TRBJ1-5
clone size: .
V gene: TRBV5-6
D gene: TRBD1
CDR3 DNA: TGTGCCAGCAGCTTGCGGGACAGGGGCAATCAGCCCCAGCATTTT
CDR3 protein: CASSLRDRGNQPQHF

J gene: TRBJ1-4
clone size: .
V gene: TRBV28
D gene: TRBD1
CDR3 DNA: TGTGCCAGCAGTTCCTCGGGGACAGGGTTTACTAATGAAAAACTGTTTTTT
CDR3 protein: CASSSSGTGFTNEKLFF

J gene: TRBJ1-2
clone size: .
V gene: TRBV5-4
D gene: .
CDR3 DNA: TGTGCCAGCAGCTCACCCGGGACGGAAGCTAACTATGGCTACACCTTC
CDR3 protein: CASSSPGTEANYGYTF

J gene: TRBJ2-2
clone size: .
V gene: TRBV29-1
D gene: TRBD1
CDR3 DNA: TGCAGCGTCACGACCGGTGCAGGGACAGGGTACGCCGGGGAGCTGTTTTTT
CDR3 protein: CSVTTGAGTGYAGELFF

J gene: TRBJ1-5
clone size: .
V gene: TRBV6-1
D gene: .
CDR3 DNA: TGTGCCAGCAGTGAAAGTAGGGGCGGGGGCAATCAGCCCCAGCATTTT
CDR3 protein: CASSESRGGGNQPQHF

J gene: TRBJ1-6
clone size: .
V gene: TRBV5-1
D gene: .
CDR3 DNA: TGCGCCAGCAGCTTGGGACAGGCGATAAGCTCCTATAATTCACCCCTCCACTTT
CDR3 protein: CASSLGQAISSYNSPLHF

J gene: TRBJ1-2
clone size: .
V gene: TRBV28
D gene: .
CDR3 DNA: TGTGCCAGCAGTTTACCAGGAACAGGCCTCGTAGCTAACTATGGCTACACCTTC
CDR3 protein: CASSLPGTGLVANYGYTF

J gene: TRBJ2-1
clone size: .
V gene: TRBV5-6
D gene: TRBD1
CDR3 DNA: TGTGCCAGCAATTTGATCGGGACAGGGGATGAGCAGTTCTTC
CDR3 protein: CASNLIGTGDEQFF

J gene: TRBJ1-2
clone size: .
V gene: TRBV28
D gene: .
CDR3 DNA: TGTGCCAGCAGATCCGGGCAGGACTATGGCTACACCTTC
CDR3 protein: CASRSGQDYGYTF

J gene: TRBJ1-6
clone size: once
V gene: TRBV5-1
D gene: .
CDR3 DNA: TGCGCCAGCAGCTTAAGGGATTTCTATAATTCACCCCTCCACTTT
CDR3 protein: CASSLRDFYNSPLHF

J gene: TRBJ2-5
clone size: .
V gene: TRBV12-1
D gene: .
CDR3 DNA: TGTGCCAGCAGCCTAACGACTAGCGGGGGAAGGGAGACCCAGTACTTC
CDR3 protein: CASSLTTSGGRETQYF

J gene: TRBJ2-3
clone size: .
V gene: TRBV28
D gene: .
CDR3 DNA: TGTGCCAGCAGTGGCCTAAGAAACACAGATACGCAGTATTTT
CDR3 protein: CASSGLRNTDTQYF

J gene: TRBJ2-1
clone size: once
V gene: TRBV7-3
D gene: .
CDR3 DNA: TGTGCCAGCAGCTTAAACACCGGATTAGCGGCTGGTGAGCAGTTCTTC
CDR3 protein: CASSLNTGLAAGEQFF

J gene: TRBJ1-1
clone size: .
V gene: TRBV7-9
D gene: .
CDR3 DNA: TGTGCCAGCAGCTTAGCCCAGCGCACTGAAGCTTTCTTT
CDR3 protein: CASSLAQRTEAFF

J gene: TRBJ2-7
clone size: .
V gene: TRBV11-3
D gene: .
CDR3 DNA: TGTGCCAGCAGCTTAGATACCGGACTCCCCAGCTACGAGCAGTACTTC
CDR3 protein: CASSLDTGLPSYEQYF

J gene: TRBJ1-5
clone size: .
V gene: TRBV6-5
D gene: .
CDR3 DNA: TGTGCCAGCAGTTTCGGCGAGGGCAATCAGCCCCAGCATTTT
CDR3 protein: CASSFGEGNQPQHF

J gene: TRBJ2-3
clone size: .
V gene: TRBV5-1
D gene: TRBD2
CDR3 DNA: TGCGCCAGCAGCCGCGCCGAAGCGGGGGGAATCATGATCACAGATACGCAGTATTTT
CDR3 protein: CASSRAEAGGIMITDTQYF

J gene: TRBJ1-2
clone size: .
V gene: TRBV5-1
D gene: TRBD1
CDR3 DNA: TGCGCCAGCAGCTTAAATCCGGGACAGGGTAACTATGGCTACACCTTC
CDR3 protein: CASSLNPGQGNYGYTF

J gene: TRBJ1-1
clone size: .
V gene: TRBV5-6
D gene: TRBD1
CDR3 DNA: TGTGCCAGCAGCTACGAACAGGGGCTAGGGACTGAAGCTTTCTTT
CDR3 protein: CASSYEQGLGTEAFF

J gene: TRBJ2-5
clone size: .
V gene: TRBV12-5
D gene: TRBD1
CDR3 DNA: TGTGCTAGTGGAACAGGGGGAGAGACCCAGTACTTC
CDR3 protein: CASGTGGETQYF

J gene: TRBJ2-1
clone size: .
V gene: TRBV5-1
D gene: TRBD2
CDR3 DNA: TGCGCCAGCAGCTTGGATAATAGCGGGGGGGCTCGGAATGAGCAGTTCTTC
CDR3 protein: CASSLDNSGGARNEQFF

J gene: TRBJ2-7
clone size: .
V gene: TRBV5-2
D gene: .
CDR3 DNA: TGCGCCAGCAGCCAAGAATCGCGCGGGAGGAAGTACGAGCAGTACTTC
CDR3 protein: CASSQESRGRKYEQYF

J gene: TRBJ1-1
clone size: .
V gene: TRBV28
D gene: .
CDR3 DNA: TGTGCCAGCAGTAATCAGGACCTCCCAGACAAGGCTTTCTTT
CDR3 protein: CASSNQDLPDKAFF

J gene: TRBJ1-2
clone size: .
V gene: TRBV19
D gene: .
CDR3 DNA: TGTGCCAGTAGTATGATAGGAGGACAGTACTATGGCTACACCTTC
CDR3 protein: CASSMIGGQYYGYTF

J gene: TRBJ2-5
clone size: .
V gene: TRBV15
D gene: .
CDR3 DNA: TGTGCCACCAGCAGAACCCGGGACGGTAGGGAGACCCAGTACTTC
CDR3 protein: CATSRTRDGRETQYF

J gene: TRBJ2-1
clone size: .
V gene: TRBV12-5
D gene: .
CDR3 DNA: TGTGCTAGTGGTTTGGTAGAAGACGAGCAGTTCTTC
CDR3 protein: CASGLVEDEQFF

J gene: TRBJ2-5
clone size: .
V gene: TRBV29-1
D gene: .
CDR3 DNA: TGCAGCGCTCCCACAGGGACCGTCGAGACCCAGTACTTC
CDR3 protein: CSAPTGTVETQYF

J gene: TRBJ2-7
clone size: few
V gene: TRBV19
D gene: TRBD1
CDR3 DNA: TGTGCCAGTAGCCGGGACAGGGACTACGAGCAGTACTTC
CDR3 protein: CASSRDRDYEQYF

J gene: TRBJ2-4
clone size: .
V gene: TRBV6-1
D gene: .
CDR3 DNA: TGTGCCAGCAGTGAAGGTGGGGCAGGGAGGAACATTCAGTACTTC
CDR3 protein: CASSEGGAGRNIQYF

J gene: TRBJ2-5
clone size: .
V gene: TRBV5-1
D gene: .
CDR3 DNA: TGCGCCAGCAGCTTAGACGAGACCCAGTACTTC
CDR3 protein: CASSLDETQYF

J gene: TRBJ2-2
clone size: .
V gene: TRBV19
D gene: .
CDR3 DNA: TGTGCCAGTAGCTTCGGGCCACTCACCGGGGAGCTGTTTTTT
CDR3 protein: CASSFGPLTGELFF

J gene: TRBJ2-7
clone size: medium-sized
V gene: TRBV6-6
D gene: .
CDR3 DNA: TGTGCCAGCAGTTACACGGGGGTAACCTACGAGCAGTACTTC
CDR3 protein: CASSYTGVTYEQYF

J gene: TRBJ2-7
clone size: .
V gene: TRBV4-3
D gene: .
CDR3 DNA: TGCGCCAGCAGCCAAGAAAGGGATGCCAGGGGAGTATACGAGCAGTACTTC
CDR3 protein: CASSQERDARGVYEQYF

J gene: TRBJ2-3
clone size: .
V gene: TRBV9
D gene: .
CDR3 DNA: TGTGCCTCTTCAAATCTGGGCAGCTTCACAGATACGCAGTATTTT
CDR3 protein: CASSNLGSFTDTQYF

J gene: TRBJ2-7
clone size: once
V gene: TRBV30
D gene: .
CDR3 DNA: TGTGCCTGGAGTTTTTACGCGGGGGAGCAGTACTTC
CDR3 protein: CAWSFYAGEQYF

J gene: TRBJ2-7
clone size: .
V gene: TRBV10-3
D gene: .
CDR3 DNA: TGTGCCATCAGTGGCGCAGGGGACTCCTACGAGCAGTACTTC
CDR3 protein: CAISGAGDSYEQYF

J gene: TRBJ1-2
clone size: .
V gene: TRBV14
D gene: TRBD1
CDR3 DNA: TGTGCCAGCAGCCAACCCGGGACAGGCCCTAACTATGGCTACACCTTC
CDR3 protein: CASSQPGTGPNYGYTF

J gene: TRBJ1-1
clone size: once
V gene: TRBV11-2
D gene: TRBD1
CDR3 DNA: TGTGCCAGCAGCTTCAGGACAGGGGGGAACACTGAAGCTTTCTTT
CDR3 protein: CASSFRTGGNTEAFF

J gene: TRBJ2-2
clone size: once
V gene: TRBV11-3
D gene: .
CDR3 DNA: TGTGCCAGCAGCCGGTGGGCCGGGGAGCTGTTTTTT
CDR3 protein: CASSRWAGELFF

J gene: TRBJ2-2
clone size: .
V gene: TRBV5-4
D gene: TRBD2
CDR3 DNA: TGTGCCAGCAGCTGGGGCGGGACTAGCGGAAACACCGGGGAGCTGTTTTTT
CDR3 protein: CASSWGGTSGNTGELFF

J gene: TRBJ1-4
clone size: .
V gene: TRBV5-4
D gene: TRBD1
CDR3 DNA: TGTGCCAGCAGCTCGGGACAGAATAATGAAAAACTGTTTTTT
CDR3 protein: CASSSGQNNEKLFF